The entry that follows covers one T cell receptor beta chain sequence. Its recognized antigen is unknown. Base qualities are not at hand, and no much larger clone is one base apart. The cysteine opens and the phenylalanine closes a CDR3 of 16 amino acids. Solely the CDR3 DNA is kept, with 48 bases framed from the first base. The junction shows trimming of 1 base on V and 7 bases on J, and the gene matches do not reach 6 bases of it. Looking up the germline V gene (reference sequence) yields CDR1 LGHDT and CDR2 YNNKEL. This sample was included in a study of blood T cell repertoires in COVID-19 (dated by TCRdb to about 2020). With regard to the full study: Samples covering the acute and convalescent phases of COVID-19 were provided by collaborators in the United States, Italy and Spain. Samples were obtained from the ongoing ImmuneRACE study (first 160 participants) and from over a thousand subjects provided by 6 global collaborators. The dataset comprised deeply sampled blood TCRbeta repertoires from subjects exposed to, actively infected with, or recovered from COVID-19. The sample metadata nearly always contained a de-identified subject ID, COVID-19 status, age in years and sex. Where HLA class I and class II types were available, the types were taken from metadata supplied by the sample provider, not from assay-based typing. The material from the prospective study consisted of cDNA or gDNA derived from T cells, B-cell-depleted T cells, or PBMCs. The repertoires were released in a freely available public database meant as a resource for research on the immune response to SARS-CoV-2.

At one collaborating source in Seattle, patients were enrolled during active infection and were followed longitudinally through the course of disease. Each collaborating institution followed its own protocols to collect whole blood in K2EDTA tubes. For TCRbeta analysis, collaborators shipped samples in one of three forms: frozen whole blood, isolated PBMCs, or DNA extracted from either of those sample types. Overall results and qualifications from the work: The amount of clinical and demographic metadata varied by source and participant and was provided uncurated.

TCRbeta CDR3 regions were amplified from genomic DNA by means of the immunoSEQ Assay, a bias-controlled multiplex PCR. The study's own analysis went as follows. The number of nucleated cells in each sample was estimated from the amplification of reference gene primers within the assay. To quantify the absolute abundance of each unique TCRbeta CDR3 rearrangement, sequence reads were collapsed and filtered. For each sample, productive Simpson clonality was calculated as the square root of Simpson's diversity index over productive rearrangements. Imported from immuneACCESS, the table was reduced by TCRdb to in-frame sequences with V and J called. These copies leave out some clones; in studies compared against another copy, an unresolved V gene accounts for under half, and the cause of the remainder is not known. The V and J calls and clone size are taken from that table; D and trimming were inferred from the DNA. The sample table shows more than 250,000 clones, and roughly 88% are seen once. The biggest ten clones account for 1.6% of the sample.

The chain joins TRBV3-1 (or the pseudogene TRBV3-2) to TRBJ1-5, with TRBD1 matching 11 junction bases. The receptor's source is a woman in her twenties or thirties with COVID-19, enrolled during active disease. The sample taken for sequencing was peripheral blood. The sequenced DNA: TGTGCCAGCAGCCAAGGATGGGGACAGGGGGGGCAGCCCCAGCATTTT. It is translated as CASSQGWGQGGQPQHF.